Presented here are 31 T cell receptor beta chains from one specimen sequenced in a study of PD-L1 blockade in urothelial cancer. This sample's time point: pretreatment peripheral blood. The table came from immunoSEQ multiplex PCR; TCRdb's copy has only in-frame clones and leaves some out. The sample lists roughly 130,000 clones; approximately 88% were seen once. This material consisted of PBMCs, taken around atezolizumab (anti-PD-L1) treatment. The source of these receptors is a man aged 45-65 years with urothelial cancer.

The rearrangement joins TRBV5-4 to TRBJ2-2; TRBD2 might be the D (6 bases). The V end was cut by 5 bases, the J end by 5 bases, with 13 bases between. Germline V gives CDR1 SGHNT, CDR2 YYREEE (reference sequence). This CDR3 contains 14 residues. In nucleotides, the CDR3 is TGTGCCAGCAGTTTTATGGGGGGTACCGGGGAGCTGTTTTTT. Protein sequence: CASSFMGGTGELFF.

This rearrangement joins TRBV13 to TRBJ1-1, with D possibly matching TRBD1 (5 bases). This CDR3 is built from 15 residues. Trimming took off 3 bases at V and 4 bases at J, with 15 bases between the two ends. Germline CDR1 reads PRHDT; CDR2 reads FYEKMQ (reference sequence). The CDR3 here is CASSLTETESTEAFF. The CDR3 nucleotides read TGTGCCAGCAGCTTGACGGAGACAGAATCCACTGAAGCTTTCTTT.

This rearrangement joins TRBV30 to TRBJ2-3; 16 nucleotides match TRBD2. V was pared by 1 base and J by 8 bases, with 9 bases of the junction left unmatched. CDR1 and CDR2 from the germline V gene are GTSNPN and SVGIG (reference sequence). This CDR3 is 17 amino acids long. Written as DNA, the CDR3 is TGTGCCTGGAGTGGGGGACTAGCGGGAGGGGGGGCAGCTACGCAGTATTTT. Translating it yields CAWSGGLAGGGAATQYF.

The V and J genes are TRBV28 and TRBJ2-1, with D unresolved. Germline assignment: CDR1 MDHEN and CDR2 SYDVKM. Trimming pared 10 bases from V and 10 bases from J, leaving 11 bases between. This CDR3 contains 10 residues. CDR3 DNA: TGTGCCACCTTATTTAAAGAGCAGTTCTTC. Translated: CATLFKEQFF.

V gene TRBV6-1 combines with J gene TRBJ2-2, with 7 bases matching TRBD2. V lost 5 bases to trimming and J lost 0 bases; unmatched junction nucleotides: 3. CDR3 size: 15 residues. Per germline, CDR1 MNHNS and CDR2 SASEGT. The CDR3 sequence: CASSFAGANTGELFF. The CDR3 nucleotides are TGTGCCAGCAGTTTCGCGGGGGCGAACACCGGGGAGCTGTTTTTT.

This sequence joins TRBV21-1 and TRBJ2-1; the table's D call, TRBD1, was not checked against the DNA. TRBV21-1 is described as a pseudogene. CDR3 size: 14 residues. The CDR3 bases are TGTGCCAGCAGCAAAGTACAGGACGACAATGAGCAGTTCTTC. This encodes CASSKVQDDNEQFF.

The chain is built from TRBV29-1 and TRBJ1-4; 8 bases match TRBD1. The CDR3 length is 13 residues. The ends lost 2 bases at V and 7 bases at J; junction bases unmatched: 3. Germline V gene sequence: CDR1 SQVTM, CDR2 ANQGSEA. CDR3 in amino acids: CSVELRGREKLFF. Here the CDR3 DNA reads TGCAGCGTTGAACTCAGGGGGCGTGAAAAACTGTTTTTT. The full variable domain, with the rest looked up from reference TRBV29-1 and TRBJ1-4, is SAVISQKPSRDICQRGTSLTIQCQVDSQVTMMFWYRQQPGQSLTLIATANQGSEATYESGFVIDKFPISRPNLTFSTLTVSNMSPEDSSIYLCSVELRGREKLFFGSGTQLSVL.

The chain has TRBV4-1 and TRBJ1-4; 12 bases agree with TRBD1. Per the germline V gene, CDR1 is MGHRA and CDR2 is YSYEKL. This CDR3 comprises 16 residues. J was trimmed by 3 bases and V by 4 bases; bases with no gene match: 3. This CDR3 reads CASSRDRGLANEKLFF. CDR3 bases: TGCGCCAGCAGCCGGGACAGGGGGCTCGCTAATGAAAAACTGTTTTTT.

This clone was observed a few times. V gene TRBV2 combines with J gene TRBJ2-7, with D perhaps matching TRBD2 (6 bases). The CDR3 contains 12 residues. V lost 0 bases to trimming and J lost 12 bases, with 12 bases between them. Per germline, CDR1 SNHLY and CDR2 FYNNEI. CDR3 amino acids: CASSEARGSGYF. The CDR3 DNA reads as TGTGCCAGCAGTGAAGCGCGGGGTTCCGGGTACTTC.

The rearrangement joins TRBV7-2 to TRBJ2-5; 14 nucleotides agree with TRBD2. V lost 5 bases to trimming and J lost 5 bases; unmatched junction nucleotides: 7. The CDR3 runs 16 residues. CDR1 is SGHTA, CDR2 FQGNSA, per germline. The CDR3 coding sequence is TGTGCCAGCAGCAAGACTAGCGGGAGGGCAAGCGAGACCCAGTACTTC. Its translation is CASSKTSGRASETQYF.

The J gene is TRBJ1-4, the V gene TRBV5-1, with 7 bases fitting TRBD1. The CDR3 spans 15 residues. Germline CDR1 SGHRS, CDR2 YFSETQ. J lost 4 bases, V lost 1 base, and 4 bases had no gene match. This CDR3 reads CASSLSTGFNEKLFF. The CDR3 nucleotides read TGCGCCAGCAGCTTGTCGACAGGGTTTAATGAAAAACTGTTTTTT.

V gene TRBV7-9 combines with J gene TRBJ2-3, with D unclear. The germline V gene has CDR1 SEHNR and CDR2 FQNEAQ (reference sequence). Trimming stripped 5 bases from V and 2 bases from J, with 2 bases between. The length of the CDR3 is 11 residues. The chain's CDR3 is CASSLTDTQYF. The CDR3 nucleotides read TGTGCCAGCAGCCTCACAGATACGCAGTATTTT.

This clone has only one observation. This chain links TRBV28 with TRBJ2-4; D is uncertain. V gave up 6 bases and J gave up 7 bases, with 10 bases separating them. The CDR3 spans 12 residues. Germline CDR1 and CDR2: MDHEN and SYDVKM. CDR3 region: CASRSPPNIQYF. CDR3 nucleotide sequence: TGTGCCAGCAGATCCCCCCCTAACATTCAGTACTTC.

The J gene is TRBJ1-2, the V gene TRBV7-9; 7 bases fit TRBD1. The CDR3 has 15 residues. Looked up from germline, CDR1 is SEHNR and CDR2 is FQNEAQ (reference sequence). V lost 5 bases, J lost 8 bases, and 14 bases stayed unmatched. The CDR3 nucleotides read TGTGCCAGCAGCCCTGCGACAGGGTACCTGGGGGGCTACACCTTC. Translated: CASSPATGYLGGYTF.

The chain carries TRBV5-4 and TRBJ2-4; TRBD1 agrees at 9 bases. V dropped 2 bases and J dropped 13; count of bases not matched to a gene: 10. Germline V gene data show CDR1 as SGHNT and CDR2 as YYREEE (reference sequence). The CDR3 is made up of 14 amino acids. The CDR3 DNA sequence: TGTGCCAGCAGCTTCTGGGGGACAGGGACCCGGCAGTACTTC. This sequence encodes CASSFWGTGTRQYF.

The chain uses TRBV7-6 and TRBJ1-5, with D uncertain. Germline V CDR1 and CDR2: SGHVS, FNYEAQ. The CDR3 extends over 17 amino acids. Trimming pared 5 bases from V and 1 base from J, leaving 18 bases between. Here the CDR3 DNA reads TGTGCCAGCAGCCCAAGTGGCCCGGGGAGAAGCAATCAGCCCCAGCATTTT. The encoded protein is CASSPSGPGRSNQPQHF. The full variable domain, its missing parts supplied by reference TRBV7-6 and TRBJ1-5, is GAGVSQSPRYKVTKRGQDVALRCDPISGHVSLYWYRQALGQGPEFLTYFNYEAQQDKSGLPNDRFSAERPEGSISTLTIQRTEQRDSAMYRCASSPSGPGRSNQPQHFGDGTRLSIL.

The genes are TRBV7-9 and TRBJ1-5; TRBD1 matches 9 bases. CDR3 length: 18 amino acids. The germline CDR1 and CDR2 sequences are SEHNR and FQNEAQ (reference sequence). The V segment lost 3 bases and the J segment 2 bases; nucleotides outside the gene matches: 11. CDR3 DNA: TGTGCCAGCAGCTTCTCATTACAGGGGGCGGGAGGCAATCAGCCCCAGCATTTT. Its translation: CASSFSLQGAGGNQPQHF.

The chain employs TRBV11-2 and TRBJ1-5; D gene ambiguous. Germline V gene lookup returns CDR1 SGHAT and CDR2 FQNNGV. This CDR3 is 15 amino acids long. Trimming took off 0 bases at V and 4 bases at J, with 10 bases between the two ends. The CDR3 loop is CASSLDWGGNQPQHF. CDR3 sequence (DNA): TGTGCCAGCAGCTTAGACTGGGGAGGGAATCAGCCCCAGCATTTT.

This clone was detected only a few times. The J gene is TRBJ2-1, the V gene TRBV5-1; TRBD2 matches at 14 bases. Trimming removed 4 bases from V and 10 bases from J; junction bases left unmatched: 4. This CDR3 has 14 amino acids. Looked up from germline, CDR1 is SGHRS and CDR2 is YFSETQ. CDR3 coding DNA: TGCGCCAGCAGCATAGGGACTAGCGGGAGCGAGCAGTTCTTC. Translating gives CASSIGTSGSEQFF. The whole variable domain, remainder taken from reference TRBV5-1 and TRBJ2-1, is KAGVTQTPRYLIKTRGQQVTLSCSPISGHRSVSWYQQTPGQGLQFLFEYFSETQRNKGNFPGRFSGRQFSNSRSEMNVSTLELGDSALYLCASSIGTSGSEQFFGPGTRLTVL.

This clone was observed once. The CDR3 DNA follows: TGCGCCAGCAGTTACTCGGGACAGAACTATGGCTACACCTTC. It is translated as CASSYSGQNYGYTF. J is TRBJ1-2 and V is TRBV10-2; 7 bases align to TRBD1. V lost 5 bases to trimming and J lost 2 bases; unmatched junction nucleotides: 5. Germline CDR1 reads WSHSY; CDR2 reads SAAADI. The CDR3 is 14 residues long.

The sample holds one count of this clone. The CDR3 DNA is TGTGCCAGCAGCCCCCCGGACAGCAGGATCACCTACGAGCAGTACTTC. Amino acid sequence: CASSPPDSRITYEQYF. V usage is TRBV7-8 and J usage is TRBJ2-7; perhaps TRBD1 as D (6 bases). Trimming removed 5 bases from V and 2 bases from J, with 19 bases in between. The CDR3 has 16 residues. CDR1 and CDR2 (germline): SGHVS, FQNEAQ.

This clone was detected once. J is TRBJ1-3 and V is TRBV28; perhaps TRBD1 as D (6 bases). This CDR3 spans 14 amino acids. Germline-derived CDR1 and CDR2 are MDHEN and SYDVKM. The V end lost 6 bases, the J end lost 0 bases, and 9 bases lay between the germline ends. The CDR3 DNA reads TGTGCCAGCAGGGACAGTAACTCTGGAAACACCATATATTTT. Translation gives CASRDSNSGNTIYF.

The rearrangement joins TRBV27 to TRBJ2-1, with 8 bases aligning to TRBD2. Germline V gene sequence: CDR1 MNHEY, CDR2 SMNVEV (reference sequence). The trim removed 4 bases at V and 5 bases at J, leaving 4 bases unmatched. CDR3 size: 14 residues. The CDR3 protein is CASSWTSWNNEQFF. The CDR3 DNA reads TGTGCCAGCAGTTGGACTAGCTGGAACAATGAGCAGTTCTTC.

The chain employs TRBV20-1 and TRBJ2-3; no reliable D call. Trimming removed 6 bases at V and 6 bases at J, with 10 bases between. The V gene's germline CDR1 is DFQATT and CDR2 SNEGSKA (reference sequence). CDR3 length: 11 residues. CDR3 DNA sequence: TGCAGTGCACGAGCCGGGGATACGCAGTATTTT. Its translation is CSARAGDTQYF.

The gene calls are TRBV6-1 and TRBJ2-7, with 9 bases aligning to TRBD1. Per the germline V gene, CDR1 is MNHNS and CDR2 is SASEGT. The CDR3 runs 14 residues. With 5 bases clipped from V and 7 bases from J, the junction kept 9 bases outside the gene matches. The CDR3 spells CASSTGDRATEQYF. As DNA, the CDR3 is TGTGCCAGCAGTACGGGGGACAGGGCCACGGAGCAGTACTTC.

The chain recombines TRBV9 with TRBJ2-6; 11 positions agree with TRBD1. Per the germline V gene, CDR1 is SGDLS and CDR2 is YYNGEE. CDR3 length equals 18 residues. The J segment lost 3 bases and the V segment lost 2 bases, leaving 7 bases of the junction unmatched. The CDR3 nucleotides are TGTGCCAGCAGCGTCAGGACAGGGGGCTTGAATGGGGCCAACGTCCTGACTTTC. It specifies CASSVRTGGLNGANVLTF.

The chain combines TRBV11-2 with TRBJ1-2, with D hard to call. Germline CDR1 is SGHAT and CDR2 is FQNNGV. The CDR3 loop spans 13 amino acids. V lost 3 bases to trimming and J lost 8 bases, with 13 bases between them. The CDR3 here is CASSFSQDGGYTF. The CDR3 nucleotides read TGTGCCAGCAGCTTCTCCCAGGATGGCGGCTACACCTTC. Complete variable domain (other parts from reference TRBV11-2 and TRBJ1-2): EAGVAQSPRYKIIEKRQSVAFWCNPISGHATLYWYQQILGQGPKLLIQFQNNGVVDDSQLPKDRFSAERLKGVDSTLKIQPAKLEDSAVYLCASSFSQDGGYTFGSGTRLTVV.

The V call is TRBV28, the J call TRBJ1-2, with TRBD1 identical over 8 bases. The trim removed 5 bases at V and 3 bases at J, leaving 11 bases unmatched. CDR3 length: 16 residues. The V gene's germline CDR1 is MDHEN and CDR2 SYDVKM. CDR3 coding DNA: TGTGCCAGCAGTCCATCTGGGCAGGGGGCAGACTATGGCTACACCTTC. Translated: CASSPSGQGADYGYTF.

The V and J genes are TRBV28 and TRBJ2-7; D unresolved. Germline loops: CDR1 MDHEN, CDR2 SYDVKM. The CDR3 covers 12 residues. V was trimmed by 7 bases and J by 0 bases, leaving 7 bases between them. The DNA of the CDR3 is TGTGCCAGCACAATCAGCTCCTACGAGCAGTACTTC. Its protein product is CASTISSYEQYF.

This sequence joins TRBV28 and TRBJ2-1; tentative D call: TRBD1 (5 bases). This CDR3 comprises 13 residues. Trimming pared 3 bases from V and 5 bases from J, leaving 8 bases between. CDR1 is MDHEN and CDR2 is SYDVKM in the germline V gene. The CDR3 loop reads CASSFDSDNEQFF. DNA for the CDR3: TGTGCCAGCAGTTTCGACAGCGACAATGAGCAGTTCTTC.

This chain links TRBV5-1 with TRBJ1-5; D is undetermined. The CDR3 has 13 amino acids. Germline loops: CDR1 SGHRS, CDR2 YFSETQ. V was pared by 4 bases and J by 3 bases, with 8 bases between. The CDR3 reads CASSPGPNQPQHF. The CDR3 DNA reads as TGCGCCAGCAGCCCTGGGCCCAATCAGCCCCAGCATTTT.